This T cell receptor (beta chain) was observed in a study of T cell responses to AZD1222 COVID-19 vaccine. The CDR3 is 15 residues long. V lost 1 base to trimming and J lost 5 bases; unmatched junction nucleotides: 3. Germline CDR1 is SEHNR and CDR2 is FQNEAQ (reference sequence). About this clone itself: The antigen remains unidentified.

Study-wide results and limits: White British donors predominated, females outnumbered males, and clonal diversity was possibly underestimated.

Some clones are missing from TCRdb's copy, which holds only in-frame ones; the method was immunoSEQ multiplex PCR. This table has about 180,000 clones, 75% to 95% appearing once. The material sequenced was peripheral blood, taken on day 0 of AZD1222 vaccination. The chain has TRBV7-9 and TRBJ2-7; 12 positions match TRBD1. This TCR was recovered from an adult in good health. The CDR3, as DNA: TGTGCCAGCAGCTTAGTGGGACAGGGGGCCCACGAGCAGTACTTC. Its translation: CASSLVGQGAHEQYF.